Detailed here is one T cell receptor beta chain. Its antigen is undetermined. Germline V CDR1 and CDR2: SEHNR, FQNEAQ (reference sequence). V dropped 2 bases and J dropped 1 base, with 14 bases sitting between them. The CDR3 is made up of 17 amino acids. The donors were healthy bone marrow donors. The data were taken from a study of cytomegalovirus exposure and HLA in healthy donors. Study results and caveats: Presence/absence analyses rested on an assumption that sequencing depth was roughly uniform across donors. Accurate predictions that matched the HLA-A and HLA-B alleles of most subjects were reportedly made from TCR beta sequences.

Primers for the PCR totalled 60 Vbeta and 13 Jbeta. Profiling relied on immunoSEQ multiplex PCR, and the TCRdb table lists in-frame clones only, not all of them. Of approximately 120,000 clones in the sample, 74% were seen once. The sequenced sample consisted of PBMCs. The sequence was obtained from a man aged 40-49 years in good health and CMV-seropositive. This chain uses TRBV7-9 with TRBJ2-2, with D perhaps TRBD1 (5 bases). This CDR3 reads CASSLRLGARNTGELFF. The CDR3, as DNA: TGTGCCAGCAGCTTACGCCTAGGGGCTAGGAACACCGGGGAGCTGTTTTTT.